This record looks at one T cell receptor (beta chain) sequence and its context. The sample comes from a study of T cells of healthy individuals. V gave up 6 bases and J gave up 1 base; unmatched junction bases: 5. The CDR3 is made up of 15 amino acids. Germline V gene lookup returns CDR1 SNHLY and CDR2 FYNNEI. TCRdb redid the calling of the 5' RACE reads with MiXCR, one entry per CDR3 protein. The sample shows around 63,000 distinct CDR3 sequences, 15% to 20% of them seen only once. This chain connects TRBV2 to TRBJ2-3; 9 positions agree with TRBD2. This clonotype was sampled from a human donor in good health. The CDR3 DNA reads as TGTGCCAGCAGGGAAAAGCGGGAGGGCACAGATACGCAGTATTTT. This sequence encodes CASREKREGTDTQYF.